This T cell receptor beta chain was sequenced in a study of cytomegalovirus exposure and HLA in healthy donors. Overall study findings and caveats: Reports described diagnosis of cytomegalovirus status by the classifier as highly specific and sensitive. According to a subsequent analysis, TCR clusters identified in the first cohort showed a tendency to co-occur across the roughly 120 validation repertoires.

Donors came from a validation cohort of approximately 110 subjects, distinct from the first 666-subject cohort. Libraries were prepared by immunoSEQ multiplex PCR; TCRdb keeps only in-frame clonotypes and omits some of them. The sample contains about 200,000 clones, 81% of which appear only once. The CDR3 spans 13 residues. V lost 6 bases to trimming and J lost 6 bases; unmatched junction nucleotides: 5. Per the germline V gene, CDR1 is MGHDK and CDR2 is SYGVNS. In regard to this clone: Its antigen is not identified.

The V call is TRBV25-1, the J call TRBJ1-5; 7 nucleotides align to TRBD1. Material: PBMCs. This sequence was found in a woman in her twenties or thirties in good health and CMV-seronegative. CDR3 in amino acids: CASSLSGGQPQHF. Here the CDR3 DNA reads TGTGCCAGCAGCCTCTCAGGGGGTCAGCCCCAGCATTTT.